Shown below are 27 T cell receptor beta chains from a single sample sequenced in a study of Ad26.COV2.S vaccination and SARS-CoV-2 variants. Clones were read by immunoSEQ multiplex PCR, and TCRdb kept only the in-frame ones, dropping some. Of fewer than 900,000 clones listed, approximately 88% are singletons. As to treatment: about 20 received Ad26.COV2.S at low or high dose, single or two shots; 5 received placebo; per-sample allocation not given. Specimen acquisition occurred on day 63 following the initial vaccine or placebo injection. Sequenced material: peripheral blood, taken in a trial of Ad26.COV2.S vaccine versus placebo. The receptor set was obtained from a person aged 18-65 years who received the Ad26.COV2.S COVID-19 vaccine or a placebo.

This clone appeared once. The rearrangement joins TRBV6-2 or TRBV6-3 to TRBJ1-5; possibly TRBD1 for D (6 bases). CDR3 length equals 16 residues. V lost 2 bases and J lost 7, with 18 bases in between. Germline lookup yields CDR1 MNHEY and CDR2 SVGEGT. The CDR3 sequence is CASSYATGSRGQPQHF. The CDR3 bases are TGTGCCAGCAGTTACGCGACAGGCTCTCGGGGGCAGCCCCAGCATTTT.

V and J are TRBV6-6 and TRBJ1-2; D is perhaps TRBD1 (6 bases). This CDR3 has 16 amino acids. The germline V and J ends were trimmed by 0 bases and 5 bases, with 16 bases remaining between them. From germline, CDR1 is MNHNY and CDR2 SVGAGI (reference sequence). For the CDR3, the DNA is TGTGCCAGCAGTTACTCACGGCAGGGGTCGAATTATGGCTACACCTTC. Protein product: CASSYSRQGSNYGYTF.

CDR3: CASSGVRGAHQPQHF. For the CDR3, the DNA is TGTGCCAGCAGTGGCGTCAGGGGCGCCCATCAGCCCCAGCATTTT. This rearrangement joins TRBV6-6 to TRBJ1-5, with D possibly being TRBD1 (6 bases). Looked up from germline, CDR1 is MNHNY and CDR2 is SVGAGI (reference sequence). This CDR3 comprises 15 residues. Trimming removed 5 bases from V and 5 bases from J, with 16 bases in between.

This rearrangement joins TRBV7-6 to TRBJ1-6, with a possible D match to TRBD1 (5 bases). Germline V lookup: CDR1 SGHVS, CDR2 FNYEAQ. Trimming left V 5 bases short and J 9 bases short, with 14 bases between. The CDR3 consists of 14 residues. CDR3 loop: CASSPGSGASPLHF. DNA for the CDR3: TGTGCCAGCAGCCCTGGTAGTGGGGCTTCACCCCTCCACTTT.

The CDR3 bases are TGTGCCAGCGGCTCCCCCTTTGGCCCCACTGAAGCTTTCTTT. Translating gives CASGSPFGPTEAFF. This chain uses TRBV5-5 with TRBJ1-1; no definite D call. Germline V gene lookup returns CDR1 SGHKS and CDR2 YYEKEE (reference sequence). This CDR3 is 14 amino acids long. The V end was cut by 7 bases, the J end by 4 bases, with 17 bases between.

The sample holds a few counts of this clone. This chain connects TRBV5-5 to TRBJ2-2; 8 bases align to TRBD2. Germline V gene data show CDR1 as SGHKS and CDR2 as YYEKEE (reference sequence). The CDR3 is 13 residues long. Trimming took 4 bases from V and 6 from J; bases not matched to a gene: 2. CDR3 sequence (DNA): TGTGCCAGCAGCCTGACTAGCGCCGGGGAGCTGTTTTTT. Its translation: CASSLTSAGELFF.

CDR3: CATSHRDRAMETQYF. The CDR3 DNA follows: TGTGCCACCAGTCACCGGGACAGGGCAATGGAGACCCAGTACTTC. The V call is TRBV15, the J call TRBJ2-5, with 9 bases that match TRBD1. Trimming cost V 6 bases and J 5 bases; bases outside gene matches: 10. CDR3 length: 15 amino acids. CDR1 is LNHNV and CDR2 is YYDKDF in the germline V gene (reference sequence). Drawing the rest from reference TRBV15 and TRBJ2-5, the complete variable domain is DAMVIQNPRYQVTQFGKPVTLSCSQTLNHNVMYWYQQKSSQAPKLLFHYYDKDFNNEADTPDNFQSRRPNTSFCFLDIRSPGLGDTAMYLCATSHRDRAMETQYFGPGTRLLVL.

This rearrangement joins TRBV3-1 (or the pseudogene TRBV3-2) to TRBJ2-2; D not resolved. The CDR3 is 16 residues long. CDR1 is LGHDT and CDR2 is YNNKEL in the germline V gene (reference sequence). V was pared by 3 bases and J by 1 base, with 12 bases between. The CDR3 sequence is CASSHSLWQNTGELFF. Written as DNA, the CDR3 is TGTGCCAGCAGCCATTCCTTATGGCAGAACACCGGGGAGCTGTTTTTT.

The rearrangement uses TRBV10-2 and TRBJ1-1; D is perhaps TRBD1 (6 bases). The CDR3 sequence is 14 residues long. Trimming left V 6 bases short and J 7 bases short, with 18 bases between. The germline V gene has CDR1 WSHSY and CDR2 SAAADI. Here the CDR3 reads CASSEPGQPVEAFF. CDR3 nucleotide sequence: TGCGCCAGCAGCGAACCGGGACAACCAGTTGAAGCTTTCTTT.

The chain is built from TRBV29-1 and TRBJ2-1; either TRBD1 or TRBD2 may supply D (6 bases each). Per the germline V gene, CDR1 is SQVTM and CDR2 is ANQGSEA. The CDR3 is 12 amino acids. The V gene lost 2 bases and the J gene lost 10 bases, with 12 bases spanning the gap. The CDR3 nucleotides read TGCAGCGTTGAAAGGGGGGTTATCGAGCAGTTCTTC. Protein sequence: CSVERGVIEQFF.

This chain uses TRBV11-3 with TRBJ2-1; tentative D call: TRBD2 (6 bases). V lost 3 bases and J 5 bases, leaving 17 bases between the germline ends. The CDR3 is 16 amino acids. Looked up from germline, CDR1 is SGHNT and CDR2 is YENEEA. CDR3 sequence: CASSLSGTQPHNEQFF. DNA for the CDR3: TGTGCCAGCAGCTTGTCCGGGACTCAGCCACACAATGAGCAGTTCTTC. Based on the CDR3 plus reference TRBV11-3 and TRBJ2-1, the full variable domain is EAGVVQSPRYKIIEKKQPVAFWCNPISGHNTLYWYLQNLGQGPELLIRYENEEAVDDSQLPKDRFSAERLKGVDSTLKIQPAELGDSAVYLCASSLSGTQPHNEQFFGPGTRLTVL.

The chain carries TRBV18 and TRBJ2-3; D gene unclear. Germline V CDR1 and CDR2: KGHSH, LQKENI. The CDR3 runs 15 residues. The ends were cut back, 6 bases at V and 0 bases at J, with 13 bases in the middle. Here the CDR3 reads CASSRDQTSTDTQYF. CDR3 in DNA: TGTGCCAGCTCCCGCGACCAAACTAGCACAGATACGCAGTATTTT.

The V and J genes are TRBV7-9 and TRBJ2-1; D unresolved. Looked up from germline, CDR1 is SEHNR and CDR2 is FQNEAQ (reference sequence). The CDR3 contains 13 residues. V lost 2 bases and J lost 5, with 7 bases in between. The CDR3 coding sequence is TGTGCCAGCAGCTTACTAGTGAACAATGAGCAGTTCTTC. Translation gives CASSLLVNNEQFF.

The gene calls are TRBV7-2 and TRBJ2-7; D unclear. In germline, CDR1 is SGHTA, CDR2 FQGNSA. There are 13 residues in the CDR3. Between the trimmed V and J ends, which lost 6 bases and 5 bases, there was a span of 14 bases. This CDR3 reads CASRVAGSNEQYF. CDR3 DNA: TGTGCCAGCAGGGTCGCCGGGTCCAACGAGCAGTACTTC.

This clone was detected only once. The CDR3 sequence is CASSLSGDTDTQYF. In DNA form, the CDR3 reads TGTGCCAGCAGCCTTAGCGGGGACACAGATACGCAGTATTTT. The chain carries TRBV9 and TRBJ2-3; 8 nucleotides match TRBD2. Trimming at V came to 4 bases and at J to 2 bases, leaving 3 bases not matched to a gene. The CDR3 covers 14 residues. Germline V gives CDR1 SGDLS, CDR2 YYNGEE. The full variable domain, in which reference TRBV9 and TRBJ2-3 provide the parts outside the CDR3, is DSGVTQTPKHLITATGQRVTLRCSPRSGDLSVYWYQQSLDQGLQFLIQYYNGEERAKGNILERFSAQQFPDLHSELNLSSLELGDSALYFCASSLSGDTDTQYFGPGTRLTVL.

CDR3 bases: TGTGCCAGCAGGGGGGACAGGGGGCGCGTCTATGGCTACACCTTC. Its translation is CASRGDRGRVYGYTF. The J gene is TRBJ1-2, the V gene TRBV2; 12 bases are shared with TRBD1. This CDR3 spans 15 amino acids. Germline V gene data show CDR1 as SNHLY and CDR2 as FYNNEI. With 6 bases clipped from V and 4 bases from J, the junction kept 6 bases outside the gene matches.

V gene TRBV19 combines with J gene TRBJ1-1, with D unclear. The CDR3 totals 13 residues. Germline CDR1 and CDR2: LNHDA and SQIVND (reference sequence). V was pared by 4 bases and J by 0 bases, with 6 bases between. The CDR3 spells CASSTGMNTEAFF. The CDR3 nucleotides read TGTGCCAGTAGTACGGGGATGAACACTGAAGCTTTCTTT.

This clone came up once. The chain uses TRBV19 and TRBJ1-5; possible D gene TRBD1, 5 bases. Germline CDR1 is LNHDA and CDR2 is SQIVND (reference sequence). The CDR3 has 16 residues. The V end lost 5 bases, the J end lost 5 bases, and 19 bases lay between the germline ends. The CDR3 here is CASSSRGREQDQPQHF. In DNA form, the CDR3 reads TGTGCCAGTAGTTCACGCGGCCGGGAACAGGATCAGCCCCAGCATTTT.

The CDR3 DNA reads as TGTGCCAGCAGCTCGCAGGGGGCCTACGAGCAGTACTTC. Its protein is CASSSQGAYEQYF. V gene TRBV7-8 combines with J gene TRBJ2-7; 7 bases map to TRBD1. The V gene's germline CDR1 is SGHVS and CDR2 FQNEAQ. Trimming took 4 bases from V and 2 from J; bases not matched to a gene: 2. The CDR3 covers 13 residues.

This chain links TRBV7-9 with TRBJ2-1; possibly TRBD2 for D (5 bases). CDR1 is SEHNR, CDR2 FQNEAQ, per germline (reference sequence). The V end was cut by 0 bases, the J end by 0 bases, with 9 bases between. There are 16 residues in the CDR3. The CDR3 DNA is TGTGCCAGCAGCTTAGCCCCGGGGAGCTCCTACAATGAGCAGTTCTTC. It translates to CASSLAPGSSYNEQFF.

In DNA, the CDR3 is TGTGCCAGCAGCTTGGGAGGGCAGGGCGCCTACGAGCAGTACTTC. It translates to CASSLGGQGAYEQYF. V and J are TRBV7-2 and TRBJ2-7; 7 bases align to TRBD2. Losses at the gene ends were 3 bases for V and 2 bases for J; bases not matched to a gene: 7. The CDR3 has 15 amino acids. CDR1 and CDR2 from the germline V gene are SGHTA and FQGNSA.

The chain couples TRBV4-1 to TRBJ1-4; possible D gene TRBD1, 6 bases. CDR1 and CDR2 (germline): MGHRA, YSYEKL. CDR3 size: 12 residues. Trimming removed 8 bases at V and 8 bases at J, with 12 bases between. The CDR3 reads CASSGVGEKLFF. The CDR3 region has the DNA TGCGCCAGCTCAGGGGTTGGGGAAAAACTGTTTTTT.

The CDR3 DNA sequence: TGTGCCAGCAGCGTATCGGGGATCCTAGGCTACGAGCAGTACTTC. Protein: CASSVSGILGYEQYF. J is TRBJ2-7 and V is TRBV9, with TRBD2 as a possible D gene (5 bases). This CDR3 is built from 15 residues. Trimming left V 1 base short and J 3 bases short, with 14 bases between. From germline, CDR1 is SGDLS and CDR2 YYNGEE.

The chain links TRBV6-5 to TRBJ1-3; no reliable D call. CDR3 length equals 15 residues. Per the germline V gene, CDR1 is MNHEY and CDR2 is SVGAGI. Trimming took 0 bases from V and 2 from J, leaving 8 bases between them. CDR3 in DNA: TGTGCCAGCAGTTACTCCCCCAGGACTGGAAACACCATATATTTT. Translating gives CASSYSPRTGNTIYF.

V usage is TRBV7-2 and J usage is TRBJ1-2; no clear D. The V end lost 1 base, the J end lost 6 bases, and 6 bases lay between the germline ends. CDR1 SGHTA and CDR2 FQGNSA come from the germline V gene. The CDR3 totals 12 residues. CDR3 in amino acids: CASSLGLDGYTF. CDR3 nucleotide sequence: TGTGCCAGCAGCTTAGGGCTCGATGGCTACACCTTC. Drawing the rest from reference TRBV7-2 and TRBJ1-2, the complete variable domain is GAGVSQSPSNKVTEKGKDVELRCDPISGHTALYWYRQSLGQGLEFLIYFQGNSAPDKSGLPSDRFSAERTGGSVSTLTIQRTQQEDSAVYLCASSLGLDGYTFGSGTRLTVV.

This chain connects TRBV10-1 to TRBJ1-5; possibly TRBD1 for D (6 bases). Per the germline V gene, CDR1 is WNHNN and CDR2 is SYGVQD (reference sequence). Trimming shortened V by 3 bases and J by 2 bases, and 17 bases separated the two germline ends. The CDR3 totals 17 residues. The CDR3 DNA reads as TGCGCCAGCAGTGAAGGGGGACGCAGAGGGGGCAATCAGCCCCAGCATTTT. Translation gives CASSEGGRRGGNQPQHF.

This clone has only a few counts. The gene calls are TRBV29-1 and TRBJ1-1; D is uncertain. The CDR3 contains 13 residues. V was pared by 4 bases and J by 3 bases, with 12 bases between. Germline CDR1 reads SQVTM; CDR2 reads ANQGSEA. The CDR3 is CSVVPFQDTEAFF. The CDR3 nucleotides are TGCAGCGTTGTTCCCTTCCAGGACACTGAAGCTTTCTTT.